Sequencing of this T cell receptor beta chain was carried out in a study of patients and donors after allogeneic stem cell transplantation. Germline trimming cut 12 bases from V and 7 bases from J; bases unmatched to any gene: 9. CDR1 KGHDR and CDR2 SFDVKD come from the germline V gene. The CDR3 runs to 14 residues. TCRdb passed the RT-PCR reads through MiXCR, listing each CDR3 protein once. The sample includes about 960,000 distinct CDR3 sequences, more than 15% of them seen just once. Sample: blood, either unsorted or a sorted T cell fraction (not recorded which). The receptor was isolated from a human donor who was either an allogeneic HSCT recipient or a stem cell or donor lymphocyte infusion donor (not recorded which). It is not recorded whose cells these are; they may come from a transplant donor. The V and J genes are TRBV24-1 and TRBJ2-2; the match to TRBD1 covers 11 bases. CDR3 bases: TGTGCCGCTTCCGGGACAGGGGGTATCGGGGAGCTGTTTTTT. The encoded protein is CAASGTGGIGELFF.